These 19 T cell receptor beta chains originate from one sample sequenced in a study of sequential checkpoint blockade in melanoma. Treatment noted: randomized to nivolumab then ipilimumab (arm A) or the reverse (arm B). Clones were read by immunoSEQ multiplex PCR, and TCRdb kept only the in-frame ones, dropping some. Of roughly 5,000 clones listed, about 35% are singletons. The material sequenced was tumor tissue (inferred from file names), taken from a patient given nivolumab and ipilimumab in sequence. The receptors come from a human donor with melanoma.

V and J are TRBV7-6 and TRBJ2-7; D assignment may be TRBD1 or TRBD2 (5 bases each). V was shortened by 3 bases and J by 6 bases, with 15 bases between the two germline ends. Germline CDR1 and CDR2: SGHVS and FNYEAQ. The CDR3 length is 14 residues. The CDR3 region has the DNA TGTGCCAGCAGCTTTGAGCTGAGTGGGGGCGAGCAGTACTTC. Its protein product is CASSFELSGGEQYF.

This clone is large by share. The chain has TRBV14 and TRBJ1-2; D ambiguous. This CDR3 is built from 12 residues. From germline, CDR1 is SGHDN and CDR2 FVKESK. Trimming took off 0 bases at V and 11 bases at J, with 10 bases between the two ends. CDR3 protein: CASSQDRIRYTF. DNA for the CDR3: TGTGCCAGCAGCCAAGATAGGATCAGGTACACCTTC.

This clone was counted a few times. This chain links TRBV11-3 with TRBJ1-1; D uncertain. The CDR3 is made up of 14 amino acids. The V and J ends lost 0 bases and 5 bases respectively, with 10 bases between them. CDR1 is SGHNT, CDR2 YENEEA, per germline. The CDR3 protein is CASSLDRFQTEAFF. The CDR3 bases are TGTGCCAGCAGCTTAGACAGGTTCCAAACTGAAGCTTTCTTT.

Sample share makes this clone medium-sized (0.01 to 0.1%). One end of the junction varies from germline; a read error may be responsible. This chain connects TRBV18 to TRBJ1-4, with 8 bases fitting TRBD1. Germline V gene sequence: CDR1 KGHSH, CDR2 LQKENI. CDR3 length: 12 amino acids. The CDR3 here is CASSPPTGGLLF. CDR3 bases: TGTGCCAGCTCACCACCTACAGGGGGACTTCTTTTT.

This clone was counted ten times or more. The genes are TRBV7-5 and TRBJ2-7; the DNA was not used to check the table's D call, TRBD2. TRBV7-5 is noted as a pseudogene. The length of the CDR3 is 14 residues. In DNA, the CDR3 is TGTGCCAGCTCGTGGTGGGGGGGAACCTACGAGCAGTACTTC. This codes for CASSWWGGTYEQYF.

The rearrangement uses TRBV6-8 and TRBJ1-1; the match to TRBD1 covers 8 bases. Per germline, CDR1 MNHGY and CDR2 SAAAGT. With V trimmed by 6 bases and J by 11 bases, 8 bases remained unmatched. CDR3 length equals 12 residues. For the CDR3, the DNA is TGTGCCAGCAGCCCAACCAGGGGGCGGGCTTTCTTT. Protein product: CASSPTRGRAFF.

This chain links TRBV19 with TRBJ1-1; the D gene is possibly TRBD1 (5 bases). Deletions cut 6 bases from V and 1 base from J, with 21 bases between. Germline CDR1 reads LNHDA; CDR2 reads SQIVND (reference sequence). The CDR3 spans 17 residues. Here the CDR3 DNA reads TGTGCCAGTAGGCGGAGGACGGCAGGGATATCGAACACTGAAGCTTTCTTT. It specifies CASRRRTAGISNTEAFF.

CDR3 protein: CASTPTGAGNTIYF. The CDR3 DNA reads as TGTGCCAGCACCCCAACAGGGGCTGGAAACACCATATATTTT. The genes are TRBV11-3 and TRBJ1-3, with 7 bases lining up with TRBD1. This CDR3 is built from 14 residues. With V trimmed by 7 bases and J by 2 bases, 5 bases remained unmatched. Germline V gene lookup returns CDR1 SGHNT and CDR2 YENEEA. The whole variable domain, filled in from reference TRBV11-3 and TRBJ1-3, reads EAGVVQSPRYKIIEKKQPVAFWCNPISGHNTLYWYLQNLGQGPELLIRYENEEAVDDSQLPKDRFSAERLKGVDSTLKIQPAELGDSAVYLCASTPTGAGNTIYFGEGSWLTVV.

This chain joins TRBV29-1 and TRBJ1-3; D possibly corresponds to TRBD1 (5 bases). Germline-derived CDR1 and CDR2 are SQVTM and ANQGSEA. This CDR3 is built from 14 residues. V was clipped by 6 bases and J by 0 bases, with 12 bases between them. The CDR3 here is CSVLDTTSGNTIYF. CDR3 DNA sequence: TGCAGCGTCCTGGACACCACCTCTGGAAACACCATATATTTT. Complete variable domain (other parts from reference TRBV29-1 and TRBJ1-3): SAVISQKPSRDICQRGTSLTIQCQVDSQVTMMFWYRQQPGQSLTLIATANQGSEATYESGFVIDKFPISRPNLTFSTLTVSNMSPEDSSIYLCSVLDTTSGNTIYFGEGSWLTVV.

This clone is medium-sized within its sample. The chain combines TRBV6-8 with TRBJ1-6; no definite D call. The V and J ends lost 8 bases and 7 bases respectively, with 15 bases between them. The CDR3 length is 14 residues. In germline, CDR1 is MNHGY, CDR2 SAAAGT. Here the CDR3 reads CASGPSVRNSPLHF. In DNA, the CDR3 is TGTGCCAGCGGACCCTCCGTAAGAAATTCACCCCTCCACTTT.

The chain has TRBV30 and TRBJ2-7; TRBD2 matches at 7 bases. The V gene's germline CDR1 is GTSNPN and CDR2 SVGIG (reference sequence). Trimming cost V 8 bases and J 2 bases; bases outside gene matches: 9. CDR3 length equals 13 residues. The CDR3 DNA reads TGTGCCACCCAACGGGGGGATACCTACGAGCAGTACTTC. Translated, it gives CATQRGDTYEQYF.

The CDR3, as DNA: TGTGCCAGCAGCCAAAACGCAGGGACCGGGGAGCTGTTTTTT. It translates to CASSQNAGTGELFF. The V and J genes are TRBV11-3 and TRBJ2-2; D possibly corresponds to TRBD1 (5 bases). This CDR3 has 14 amino acids. Per germline, CDR1 SGHNT and CDR2 YENEEA. Deletions cut 5 bases from V and 5 bases from J, with 12 bases between.

The chain joins TRBV19 to TRBJ1-1; 9 bases fit TRBD1. V lost 2 bases to trimming and J lost 5 bases; unmatched junction nucleotides: 6. The CDR3 is made up of 15 amino acids. Germline lookup yields CDR1 LNHDA and CDR2 SQIVND (reference sequence). CDR3 residues: CASSIPGQGTTEAFF. DNA of the CDR3: TGTGCCAGTAGTATACCCGGACAGGGGACTACTGAAGCTTTCTTT.

The V and J genes are TRBV25-1 and TRBJ2-7, with unresolved D. Trimming shortened V by 3 bases and J by 3 bases, and 12 bases separated the two germline ends. The germline gives CDR1 MGHDK, CDR2 SYGVNS. The CDR3 totals 14 residues. The CDR3 here is CASSELDPRYEQYF. The CDR3 DNA follows: TGTGCCAGCAGTGAGCTGGACCCTCGCTACGAGCAGTACTTC.

This chain connects TRBV29-1 to TRBJ2-7, with 11 nucleotides matching TRBD1. Trimming cost V 6 bases and J 6 bases; bases outside gene matches: 10. Germline assignment: CDR1 SQVTM and CDR2 ANQGSEA. This CDR3 region has 14 residues. CDR3: CSVAVDRGLREQYF. In DNA, the CDR3 is TGCAGCGTCGCTGTGGACAGGGGGCTTCGCGAGCAGTACTTC.

This clone was counted between two and nine times. The chain recombines TRBV11-3 with TRBJ2-5, with 12 positions matching TRBD2. Losses at the gene ends were 5 bases for V and 4 bases for J; bases not matched to a gene: 2. The CDR3 is 14 amino acids. From germline, CDR1 is SGHNT and CDR2 YENEEA. CDR3 nucleotide sequence: TGTGCCAGCAGCGAGGGACTAGCGGGAGAGACCCAGTACTTC. It translates to CASSEGLAGETQYF.

This clone is deemed medium-sized. The chain has TRBV9 and TRBJ2-5; 10 bases fit TRBD1. Germline assignment: CDR1 SGDLS and CDR2 YYNGEE. The CDR3 has 14 amino acids. V lost 4 bases to trimming and J lost 5 bases; unmatched junction nucleotides: 5. Written as DNA, the CDR3 is TGTGCCAGCAGCCAGACAGGGGGCGGGGAGACCCAGTACTTC. Amino acids: CASSQTGGGETQYF. Full variable domain (outside the CDR3, taken from reference TRBV9 and TRBJ2-5): DSGVTQTPKHLITATGQRVTLRCSPRSGDLSVYWYQQSLDQGLQFLIQYYNGEERAKGNILERFSAQQFPDLHSELNLSSLELGDSALYFCASSQTGGGETQYFGPGTRLLVL.

In nucleotides, the CDR3 is TGTGCCAGCAGCCAAAATTACGGGGTAGAGGAAAAACTGTTTTTT. This codes for CASSQNYGVEEKLFF. The chain has TRBV11-3 and TRBJ1-4; D call uncertain. CDR3 length: 15 amino acids. Trimming left V 5 bases short and J 8 bases short, with 18 bases between. Germline assignment: CDR1 SGHNT and CDR2 YENEEA.

This clone came up a few times. The V call is TRBV18, the J call TRBJ1-4; no reliable D call. CDR3 length: 13 amino acids. CDR1 and CDR2 from the germline V gene are KGHSH and LQKENI. V was trimmed by 2 bases and J by 8 bases, leaving 9 bases between them. The CDR3 sequence: CASSPSSREKLFF. The CDR3 DNA reads TGTGCCAGCTCACCAAGTTCACGGGAAAAACTGTTTTTT.